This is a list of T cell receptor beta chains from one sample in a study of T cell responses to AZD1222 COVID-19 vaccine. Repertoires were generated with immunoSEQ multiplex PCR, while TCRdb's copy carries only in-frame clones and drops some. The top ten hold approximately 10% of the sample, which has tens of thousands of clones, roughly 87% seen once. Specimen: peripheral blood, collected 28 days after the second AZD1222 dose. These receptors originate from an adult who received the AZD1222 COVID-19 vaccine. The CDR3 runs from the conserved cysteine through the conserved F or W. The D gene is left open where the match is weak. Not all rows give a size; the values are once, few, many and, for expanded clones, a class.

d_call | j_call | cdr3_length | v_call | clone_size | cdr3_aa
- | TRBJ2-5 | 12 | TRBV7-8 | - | CASSLERETQYF
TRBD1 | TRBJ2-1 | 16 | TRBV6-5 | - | CASSYSRNRGRHEQFF
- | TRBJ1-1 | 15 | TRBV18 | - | CASSPPPGLNTEAFF
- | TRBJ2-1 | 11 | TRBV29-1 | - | CSGFEYNEQFF
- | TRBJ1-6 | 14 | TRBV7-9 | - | CASQSDRSNSPLHF
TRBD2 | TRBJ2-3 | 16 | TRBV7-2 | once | CASSPNSAGGEGTQYF
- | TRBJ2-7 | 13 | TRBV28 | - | CASIGEQKGEQYF
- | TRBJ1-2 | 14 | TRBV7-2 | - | CASSLGGAGQGYTF
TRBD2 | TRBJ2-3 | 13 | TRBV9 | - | CASSVSGLGAIFF
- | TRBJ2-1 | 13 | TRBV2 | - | CAVTPGLPPKQFF